This T cell receptor (beta chain) was documented in a study of shared clonotypes between healthy human individuals. Note on this clone: Antigen: not known.

Sequencing was performed with immunoSEQ multiplex PCR; in TCRdb, only in-frame clones are kept and a portion is missing. The sample records over a million clones, around 74% being singletons. Study conclusions and caveats: Sharing across four donors was highest in naive CD4 (around 5%) and lowest in memory CD8 (around 0.4%). Among donors, sharing of clonotypes was expected to be affected by sequencing depth.

Germline V gives CDR1 SGHRS, CDR2 YFSETQ. V was shortened by 4 bases and J by 6 bases, with 8 bases between the two germline ends. The CDR3 sequence is 13 residues long. The donors, healthy adults who were HIV-negative, had experienced no recent acute infections or vaccinations. From CD4+ cells came CD45RA+ naive and CD45RA-negative memory subsets. The sequencing sample was made of memory CD4+ T cells sorted from blood. Subset indicated: CD45RA-negative fraction. The sequence derives from a man younger than 35 in good health. The rearrangement uses TRBV5-1 and TRBJ1-6; no clear D. The CDR3 DNA is TGCGCCAGCAGCAGACGATCTAATTCACCCCTCCACTTT. Translated, it gives CASSRRSNSPLHF.